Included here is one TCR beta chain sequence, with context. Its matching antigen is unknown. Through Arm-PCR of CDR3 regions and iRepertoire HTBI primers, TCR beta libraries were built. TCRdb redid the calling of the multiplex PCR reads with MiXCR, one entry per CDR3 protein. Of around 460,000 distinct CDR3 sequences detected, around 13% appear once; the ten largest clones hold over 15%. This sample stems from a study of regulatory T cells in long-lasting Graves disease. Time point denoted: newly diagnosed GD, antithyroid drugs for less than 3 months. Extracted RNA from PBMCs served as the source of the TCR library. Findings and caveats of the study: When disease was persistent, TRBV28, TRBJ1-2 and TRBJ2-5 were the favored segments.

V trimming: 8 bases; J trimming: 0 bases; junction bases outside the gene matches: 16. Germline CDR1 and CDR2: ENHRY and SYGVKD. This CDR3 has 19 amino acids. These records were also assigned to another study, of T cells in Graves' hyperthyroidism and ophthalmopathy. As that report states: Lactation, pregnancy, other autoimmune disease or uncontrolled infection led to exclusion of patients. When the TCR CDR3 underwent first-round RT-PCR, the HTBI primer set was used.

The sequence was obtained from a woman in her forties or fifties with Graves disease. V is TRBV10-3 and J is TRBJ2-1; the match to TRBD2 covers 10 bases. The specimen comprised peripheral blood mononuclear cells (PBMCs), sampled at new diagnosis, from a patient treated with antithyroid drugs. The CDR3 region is CAIGTSGKNPDRSYNEQFF. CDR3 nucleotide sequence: TGTGCCATCGGCACTAGCGGGAAAAATCCGGATCGCTCCTACAATGAGCAGTTCTTC.